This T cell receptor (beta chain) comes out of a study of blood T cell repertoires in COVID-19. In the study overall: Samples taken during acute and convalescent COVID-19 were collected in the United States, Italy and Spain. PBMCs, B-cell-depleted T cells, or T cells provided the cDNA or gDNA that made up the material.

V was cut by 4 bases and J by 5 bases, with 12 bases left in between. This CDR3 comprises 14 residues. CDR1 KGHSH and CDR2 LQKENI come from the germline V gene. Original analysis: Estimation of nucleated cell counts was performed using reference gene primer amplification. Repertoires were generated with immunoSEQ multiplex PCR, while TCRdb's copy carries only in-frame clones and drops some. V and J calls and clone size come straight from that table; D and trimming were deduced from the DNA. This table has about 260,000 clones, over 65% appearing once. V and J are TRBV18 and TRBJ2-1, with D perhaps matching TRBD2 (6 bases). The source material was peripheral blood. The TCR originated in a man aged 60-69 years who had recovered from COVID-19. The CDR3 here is CASSLRDFNNEQFF. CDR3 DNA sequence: TGTGCCAGCTCACTACGGGACTTCAACAATGAGCAGTTCTTC.